These 7 T cell receptor beta chains came from one sample sequenced in a study of T cell responses to AZD1222 COVID-19 vaccine. Using immunoSEQ multiplex PCR, the repertoire was profiled, and TCRdb retains in-frame clones only, with some absent. The sample lists about 150,000 clones; about 90% were seen once. This sample comprised peripheral blood, obtained 28 days after the second AZD1222 dose. These receptors were collected from an adult who received the AZD1222 COVID-19 vaccine.

This chain uses TRBV2 with TRBJ1-5; 10 bases fit TRBD1. Germline values: CDR1 SNHLY, CDR2 FYNNEI. The junction had 8 bases not matched to a gene; V was cut back by 9 bases and J by 3 bases. The CDR3 is made up of 15 amino acids. CDR3 loop: CASHRDRGFNQPQHF. CDR3 coding DNA: TGTGCCAGTCACCGGGACAGGGGATTCAATCAGCCCCAGCATTTT.

This chain links TRBV10-3 with TRBJ1-4; D not resolved. V lost 0 bases and J 8 bases, leaving 7 bases between the germline ends. The CDR3 contains 13 residues. The germline V gene encodes CDR1 ENHRY and CDR2 SYGVKD. Here the CDR3 reads CAISESQAEKLFF. CDR3 coding DNA: TGTGCCATCAGTGAGTCTCAGGCAGAAAAACTGTTTTTT.

The rearrangement uses TRBV25-1 and TRBJ2-1; D possibly matches TRBD1 or TRBD2 (5 bases each). CDR3 length equals 13 residues. Germline lookup yields CDR1 MGHDK and CDR2 SYGVNS. Trimming removed 5 bases at V and 8 bases at J, with 13 bases between. The CDR3 is CASSPGPRDEQFF. The CDR3 DNA reads as TGTGCCAGCAGTCCGGGGCCTAGAGATGAGCAGTTCTTC.

The chain carries TRBV30 and TRBJ2-3, with 9 nucleotides matching TRBD2. This CDR3 is 14 amino acids long. Germline trimming cut 4 bases from V and 4 bases from J; bases unmatched to any gene: 6. The germline CDR1 and CDR2 sequences are GTSNPN and SVGIG (reference sequence). Here the CDR3 DNA reads TGTGCCTGGAAACCGGGACTAGCTGCAGATACGCAGTATTTT. This encodes CAWKPGLAADTQYF.

The gene calls are TRBV7-2 and TRBJ1-5; D is unclear. The V gene lost 3 bases and the J gene lost 3 bases, with 3 bases spanning the gap. The germline V gene has CDR1 SGHTA and CDR2 FQGNSA. CDR3 size: 12 residues. Here the CDR3 reads CASSFHNQPQHF. CDR3 bases: TGTGCCAGCAGCTTCCACAATCAGCCCCAGCATTTT.

The V gene is TRBV19, the J gene TRBJ1-5; 10 nucleotides align to TRBD1. The CDR3 runs to 17 residues. V lost 6 bases and J lost 2; bases outside the gene matches: 10. Per germline, CDR1 LNHDA and CDR2 SQIVND (reference sequence). The CDR3 here is CASRPSSGTGGNQPQHF. As DNA, the CDR3 is TGTGCCAGTAGGCCCTCCTCCGGGACAGGGGGCAATCAGCCCCAGCATTTT.

The chain has TRBV7-2 and TRBJ1-2, with D possibly matching TRBD1 (5 bases). The V end lost 1 base, the J end lost 2 bases, and 11 bases lay between the germline ends. This CDR3 has 15 amino acids. The germline V gene has CDR1 SGHTA and CDR2 FQGNSA. In DNA, the CDR3 is TGTGCCAGCAGCTTAGGGGCAGGGACGAACTATGGCTACACCTTC. It is translated as CASSLGAGTNYGYTF.